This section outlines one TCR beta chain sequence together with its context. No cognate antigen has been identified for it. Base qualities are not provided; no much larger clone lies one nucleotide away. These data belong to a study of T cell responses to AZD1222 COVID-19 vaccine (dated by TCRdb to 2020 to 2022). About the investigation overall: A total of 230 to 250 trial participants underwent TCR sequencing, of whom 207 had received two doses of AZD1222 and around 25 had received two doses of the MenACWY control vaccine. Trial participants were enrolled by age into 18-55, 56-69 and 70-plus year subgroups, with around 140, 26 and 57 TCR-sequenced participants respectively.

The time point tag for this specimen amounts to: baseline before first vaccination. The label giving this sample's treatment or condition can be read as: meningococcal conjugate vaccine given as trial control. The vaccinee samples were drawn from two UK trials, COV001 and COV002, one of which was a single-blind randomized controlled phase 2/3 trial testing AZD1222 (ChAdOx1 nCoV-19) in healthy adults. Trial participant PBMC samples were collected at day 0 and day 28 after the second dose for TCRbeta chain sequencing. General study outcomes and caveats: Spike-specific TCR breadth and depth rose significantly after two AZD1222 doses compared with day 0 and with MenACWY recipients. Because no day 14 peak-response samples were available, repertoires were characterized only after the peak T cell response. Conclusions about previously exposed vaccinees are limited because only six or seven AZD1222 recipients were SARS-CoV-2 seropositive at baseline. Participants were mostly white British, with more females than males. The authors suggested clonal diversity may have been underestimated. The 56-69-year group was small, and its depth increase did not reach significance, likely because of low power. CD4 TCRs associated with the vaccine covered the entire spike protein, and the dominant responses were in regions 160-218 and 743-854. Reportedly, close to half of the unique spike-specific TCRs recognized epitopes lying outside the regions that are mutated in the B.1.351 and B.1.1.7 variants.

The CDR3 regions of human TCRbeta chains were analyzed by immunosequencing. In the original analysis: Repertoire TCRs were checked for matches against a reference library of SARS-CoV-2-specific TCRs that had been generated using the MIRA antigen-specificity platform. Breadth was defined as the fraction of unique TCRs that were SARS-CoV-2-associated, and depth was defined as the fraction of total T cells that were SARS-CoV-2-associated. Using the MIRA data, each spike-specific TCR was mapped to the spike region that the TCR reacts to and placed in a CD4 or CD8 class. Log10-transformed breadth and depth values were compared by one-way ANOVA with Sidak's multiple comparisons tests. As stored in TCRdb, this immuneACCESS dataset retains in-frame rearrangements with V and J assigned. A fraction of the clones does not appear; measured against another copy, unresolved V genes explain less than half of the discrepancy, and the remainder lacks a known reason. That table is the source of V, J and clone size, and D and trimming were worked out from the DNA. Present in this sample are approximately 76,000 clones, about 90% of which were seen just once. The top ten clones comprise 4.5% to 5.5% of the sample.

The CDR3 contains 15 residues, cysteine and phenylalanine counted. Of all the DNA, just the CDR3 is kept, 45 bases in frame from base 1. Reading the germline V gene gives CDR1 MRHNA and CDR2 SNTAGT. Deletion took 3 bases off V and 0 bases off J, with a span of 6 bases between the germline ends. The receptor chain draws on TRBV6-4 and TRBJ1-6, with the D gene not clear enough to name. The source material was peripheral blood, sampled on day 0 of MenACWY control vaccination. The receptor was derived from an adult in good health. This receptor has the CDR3 CASSESSSYNSPLHF. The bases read TGTGCCAGCAGTGAGTCGAGCTCCTATAATTCACCCCTCCACTTT.